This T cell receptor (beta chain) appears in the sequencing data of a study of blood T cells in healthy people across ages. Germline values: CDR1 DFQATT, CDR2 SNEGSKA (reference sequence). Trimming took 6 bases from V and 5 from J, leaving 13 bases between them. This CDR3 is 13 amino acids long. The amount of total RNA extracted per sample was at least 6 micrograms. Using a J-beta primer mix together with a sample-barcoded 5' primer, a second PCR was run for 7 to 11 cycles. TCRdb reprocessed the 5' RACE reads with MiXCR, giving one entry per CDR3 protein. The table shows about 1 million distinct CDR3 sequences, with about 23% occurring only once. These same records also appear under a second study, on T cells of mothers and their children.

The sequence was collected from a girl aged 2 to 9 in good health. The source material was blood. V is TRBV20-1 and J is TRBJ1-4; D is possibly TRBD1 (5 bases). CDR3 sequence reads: CSAIDRRNEKLFF. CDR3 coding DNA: TGCAGTGCCATAGACAGAAGGAATGAAAAACTGTTTTTT.